This is a list of T cell receptor beta chains from one sample in a study of breast tumors, draining lymph nodes, adjacent tissues. TCRdb independently ran MiXCR on the multiplex PCR reads; one entry per CDR3 protein. This sample has 60,000 to 70,000 distinct CDR3 sequences, with 57% found just once. Sequences were obtained from breast tumor tissue. The source of these receptors is a female donor with breast cancer. Some clones in this sample may be carry-over from other donors' samples. CDR3s include the opening cysteine and the closing phenylalanine or tryptophan. The order of the fields is clone size, J gene, V gene, D gene, CDR3 DNA, CDR3 protein. D genes are given only for firm matches. Part of the rows lack a size; the others show once, few, many or a class for expanded clones.

>.|TRBJ1-2|TRBV20-1|.
TGCAGTGCTAGTAATACAGGCGGCGACTATGGCTACACCTTC
CSASNTGGDYGYTF
>many|TRBJ2-7|TRBV6-4|TRBD1
TGTGCCAGCAGCAACAGGGGACCTTACGAGCAGTACTTC
CASSNRGPYEQYF
>.|TRBJ2-7|TRBV7-2|TRBD1
TGTGCCAGCAGCTTAGTAGGGACAGGGGTTTACGAGCAGTACTTC
CASSLVGTGVYEQYF
>once|TRBJ2-1|TRBV10-2|TRBD1
TGCGCCAGCAGTGAGTCCAGGACAGGGGTCAATGAGCAGTTCTTC
CASSESRTGVNEQFF
>.|TRBJ2-6|TRBV19|.
TGTGCCAGTAGTAGACAGGCGAACGTCCTGACTTTC
CASSRQANVLTF
>few|TRBJ2-2|TRBV2|TRBD1
TGTGCCAGCAGTAAGGACAGGGCGATGTTTTTT
CASSKDRAMFF
>.|TRBJ2-7|TRBV7-6|.
TGTGCCCTCAGAGAGGAGTCCTACGAGCAGTACTTC
CALREESYEQYF
>.|TRBJ2-7|TRBV5-4|.
TGTGCCAGCAGCTCGGGAGGACAGTCCTACGAGCAGTACTTC
CASSSGGQSYEQYF
>.|TRBJ1-2|TRBV14|.
TGTGCCAGCAGCTCCGTAGGACAGGGCTACACCTTC
CASSSVGQGYTF
>.|TRBJ1-3|TRBV10-3|.
TGTGCCATCAGCAGGGATGGAAACACCATATATTTT
CAISRDGNTIYF
>.|TRBJ2-7|TRBV2|TRBD2
TGTGCCAGCAGTCCTCTCGTTAGCGGGGGGGCAAAGCAGTACTTC
CASSPLVSGGAKQYF
>.|TRBJ2-3|TRBV2|TRBD2
TGTGCCAGCAGTGTTTCGACTAGCGGGACTAGCACAGATACGCAGTATTTT
CASSVSTSGTSTDTQYF
>.|TRBJ2-5|TRBV7-3|.
TGTGCCAGCAGCTTAAACGCCGGAAGACAAGAGACCCAGTACTTC
CASSLNAGRQETQYF
>.|TRBJ2-2|TRBV15|.
TGTGCCACCAGCAGAGTGGAAGGGTACACCGGGGAGCTGGTTTTT
CATSRVEGYTGELVF
>many|TRBJ2-1|TRBV7-3|TRBD2
TGTGCCAGCAGCTTAGTCGAGGGTGGCACTAGCGGGTTGCACGAATACAATGAGCAGTTCTTC
CASSLVEGGTSGLHEYNEQFF
>.|TRBJ1-4|TRBV20-1|.
TGCAGCGATAAACAGGACTCGGCGGGTGAAAAACTGTTTTTT
CSDKQDSAGEKLFF
>.|TRBJ1-4|TRBV29-1|TRBD1
TGCAGCTTATGGGACAGGGGGCGCGGGAATGAAAAACTGTTTTTT
CSLWDRGRGNEKLFF
>.|TRBJ2-5|TRBV2|.
TGTGCCAGCAGGGGGGGAAAGACCCAGTACTTC
CASRGGKTQYF
>.|TRBJ2-1|TRBV29-1|TRBD2
TGCAGCGTTGACGGCTCAACCGGGACTAGCGCCTTCAATGAGCAGTTCTTC
CSVDGSTGTSAFNEQFF
>.|TRBJ2-7|TRBV4-1|TRBD2
TGCGCCAGCAGCCAAGATCCACCGGGACTAGCGGGCGAGCAGTACTTC
CASSQDPPGLAGEQYF
>.|TRBJ2-7|TRBV5-1|.
TGTGCCAGCAGCCAAGCCCGGGGTCCCCTTGACGAGCAGTACTTC
CASSQARGPLDEQYF
>many|TRBJ2-3|TRBV7-2|.
TGTGCCAGCAGCTTATACAGAAGCACAGATACGCAGTATTTT
CASSLYRSTDTQYF
>once|TRBJ1-6|TRBV20-1|.
TGCAGTGCAGGGTACACATCGAATTCACCCCTCCACTTT
CSAGYTSNSPLHF
>.|TRBJ2-1|TRBV5-1|.
TGCGCCAGCAGCTTGTTAGGAAATGAGCAGTTCTTC
CASSLLGNEQFF
>.|TRBJ1-5|TRBV29-1|.
TGCAGCGTTGTTTACTACTTAGGGGAGGATGATCAGCCCCAGCATTTT
CSVVYYLGEDDQPQHF
>many|TRBJ2-1|TRBV7-3|.
TGTGCCAGCAGCTTCGGTCAGAGCTACAATGAGCAGTTCTTC
CASSFGQSYNEQFF
>many|TRBJ2-2|TRBV20-1|TRBD2
TGCAGTGCTAGACCCAGCGGGGAAGGGACCGGGGAGCTGTTTTTT
CSARPSGEGTGELFF
>many|TRBJ2-2|TRBV12-3/TRBV12-4|.
TGTGCCAGCAGTCCGACGGTTAGGCGCACCTTCGCGAACACCGGGGAGCTGTTTTTT
CASSPTVRRTFANTGELFF
>.|TRBJ2-7|TRBV7-9|TRBD1
TGTGCCAGCAGCTCCTACCGGGACAGACTCTACGAGCAGTACTTC
CASSSYRDRLYEQYF
>.|TRBJ1-4|TRBV19|TRBD1
TGTGCCAGTAGTCCGGGACAGAGTAATGAAAAACTGTTTTTT
CASSPGQSNEKLFF
>.|TRBJ2-7|TRBV5-6|.
TGTGCCAGCAGCTTAAGTGGCACAACCTACGAGCAGTACTTC
CASSLSGTTYEQYF
>.|TRBJ1-2|TRBV7-2|.
TGTGCCAGCAGTAAGCCGGCCCTTCCGGGCTACACCTTC
CASSKPALPGYTF
>.|TRBJ1-6|TRBV7-9|TRBD1
TGTGCCAGCAGCGGGTACAGGGGTAATTCACCCCTCCACTTT
CASSGYRGNSPLHF
>.|TRBJ1-2|TRBV9|.
TGTGCCAGCACCTCCGGGGGGACGGGCGGCTACACCTTC
CASTSGGTGGYTF
>many|TRBJ2-5|TRBV6-1|.
TGTGCCAGCAGCGCAGAGTACCAAGAGACCCAGTACTTC
CASSAEYQETQYF
>.|TRBJ1-2|TRBV27|TRBD1
TGTGCCAGCAGTTTATCGAATATGGAGGAGGGGGCGCGAAAACTGGGCTACACCTTC
CASSLSNMEEGARKLGYTF
>.|TRBJ1-2|TRBV5-1|TRBD1
TGCGCCAGCAGCTTGCTAGACAGGGGATGGGGCTACACCTTC
CASSLLDRGWGYTF
>many|TRBJ2-3|TRBV3-1|.
TGTGCCAGCAGCCAAGATTTAAGCGGCAGCACAGATACGCAGTATTTT
CASSQDLSGSTDTQYF
>many|TRBJ2-7|TRBV6-1|.
TGTGCCAGCAGTGAGTGGCAGGGGAGCTCCTACGAGCAGTACTTC
CASSEWQGSSYEQYF
>.|TRBJ2-1|TRBV2|.
TGTGCCAGCAGTGAAAGGGCTGGCAAGCAGTTCTTC
CASSERAGKQFF
>many|TRBJ2-1|TRBV7-2|.
TGTGCCAGCAGCCCCCGGACCCAGCAGTTCTTC
CASSPRTQQFF
>.|TRBJ2-1|TRBV29-1|TRBD2
TGCAGCTTAAGAACTAGCGGGAGCGATGAGCAGTTCTTC
CSLRTSGSDEQFF